A selection of T cell receptor beta chains follows, all from one sample in a study of shared clonotypes between healthy human individuals. Profiling relied on immunoSEQ multiplex PCR, and the TCRdb table lists in-frame clones only, not all of them. The sample has about 2.4 million clones, 80% to 95% seen once; the top ten hold about 0.38%. Sequenced material: naive CD4+ T cells from PBMCs. These receptors originate from a young man in good health. Some clones in this sample may be carry-over from other donors' samples. The CDR3 runs from the conserved cysteine through the conserved F or W. The D gene is left open where the match is weak. Size tells how often a clone was seen (once, few, many) or the class of an expanded clone, and some rows leave it out.

TRBV5-4	TRBD1	TRBJ2-3	-	TGTGCCAGCAGCAGGGCAGGGGGAGTCACAGATACGCAGTATTTT	CASSRAGGVTDTQYF
TRBV5-5	-	TRBJ2-7	once	TGTGCCAGCAGCCTATGGACAGAATCCTACGAGCAGTACTTC	CASSLWTESYEQYF
TRBV9	-	TRBJ2-1	-	TGTGCCAGCAGCGTACGGCGGGAAAGCTCCTACAATGAGCAGTTCTTC	CASSVRRESSYNEQFF
TRBV27	TRBD2	TRBJ2-5	-	TGTGCCAGCAGTGGACTAGCGGGAGGGCCTGAGACCCAGTACTTC	CASSGLAGGPETQYF
TRBV15	-	TRBJ2-7	-	TGTGCCACCAGCGACTCTCCAGCCCAGGGTGAGCAGTACTTC	CATSDSPAQGEQYF
TRBV6-4	TRBD1	TRBJ2-1	-	TGTGCCAGCAGTGGACAGGGGAATGAGCAGTTCTTC	CASSGQGNEQFF
TRBV28	TRBD2	TRBJ2-7	-	TGTGCCAGCAGTTTCCCCCTCGGACTAGCGGGTATTTACGAGCAGTACTTC	CASSFPLGLAGIYEQYF
TRBV4-1	-	TRBJ1-1	-	TGCGCCAGCAGCCCCGGATACAGGACTGAAGCTTTCTTT	CASSPGYRTEAFF
TRBV9	TRBD1	TRBJ1-5	-	TGTGCCAGCAGCGCCGTGGGGATTGGGACAGTACTCAATCAGCCCCAGCATTTT	CASSAVGIGTVLNQPQHF
TRBV7-9	TRBD1	TRBJ2-1	once	TGTGCCAGCAGCCCGGCAGGGGGCAAAGAGCAGTTCTTC	CASSPAGGKEQFF
TRBV5-1	TRBD1	TRBJ1-1	-	TGCGCCAGCAGCAAAGGGACAGGGGTCGGTTTGAACACTGAAGCTTTCTTT	CASSKGTGVGLNTEAFF
TRBV9	TRBD2	TRBJ2-3	-	TGTGCCAGCAGCGTGAGTCTAGCGGGAGCCACAGATACGCAGTATTTT	CASSVSLAGATDTQYF
TRBV5-1	TRBD1	TRBJ2-7	once	TGCGCCAGCAGAACCGGGGACAGACTCTACGAGCAGTACTTC	CASRTGDRLYEQYF
TRBV7-2	-	TRBJ2-3	-	TGTGCCAGCAGCTCCAGGGTGTCGGCTAGCACAGATACGCAGTATTTT	CASSSRVSASTDTQYF
TRBV5-1	-	TRBJ1-4	-	TGCGCCAGCAGCCCGGGATTGGACAGCCTCCGAGAAAAACTGTTTTTT	CASSPGLDSLREKLFF
TRBV11-2	-	TRBJ1-1	-	TGTGCCAGCAGACAGGTGCTTCTGAACACTGAAGCTTTCTTT	CASRQVLLNTEAFF
TRBV2	-	TRBJ2-3	-	TGTGCCAGCAGTCGGACAGCGGGTACGCAGTATTTT	CASSRTAGTQYF
TRBV15	TRBD2	TRBJ2-7	-	TGTGCCACCAGCAGGGAACCGGGACTAGCGTACGAGCAGTACTTC	CATSREPGLAYEQYF
TRBV19	-	TRBJ2-1	-	TGTGCCAGTAGTATAGGGAGGTCTTTGATAGATGAGCAGTTCTTC	CASSIGRSLIDEQFF
TRBV19	TRBD2	TRBJ2-2	-	TGTGCCCGAGAGACTAGCGGACACACCGGGGAGCTGTTTTTT	CARETSGHTGELFF
TRBV15	-	TRBJ2-2	-	TGTGCCACCAGGGCAGATTTCGCCATCGCCGGGGAGCTGTTTTTT	CATRADFAIAGELFF
TRBV7-8	TRBD2	TRBJ2-7	-	TGTGCCAGCAGCCTAACCGGGACTAGCGGGAAGTACTTC	CASSLTGTSGKYF
TRBV5-1	-	TRBJ1-2	-	TGCGCCAGCAGCCGTTCCGTTGACAGCTTTATCGCCTTC	CASSRSVDSFIAF
TRBV18	TRBD1	TRBJ2-1	-	TGTGCCAGCTCACCGGCGGCGACAGGGCAATGGCAGTTCTTC	CASSPAATGQWQFF
TRBV7-2	-	TRBJ2-1	-	TGTGCCAGCAGCTTAGTGGCCAGGGACAATGAGCAGTTCTTC	CASSLVARDNEQFF
TRBV6-6	-	TRBJ1-5	-	TGTGCCAGCAGACCTGCGGGTCAGCCCCAGCATTTT	CASRPAGQPQHF
TRBV9	TRBD1	TRBJ2-3	once	TGTGCCAGCAGCGTAGGGCCAAGACAGGGAACGAATACGCAGTATTTT	CASSVGPRQGTNTQYF
TRBV30	TRBD1	TRBJ2-7	-	TGTGCCTGGAGGGGGACAGGGGGTAGGTACGAGCAGTACTTC	CAWRGTGGRYEQYF
TRBV27	-	TRBJ1-1	few	TGTGCCAGCAGGCACAGAGCCACTGAAGCTTTCTTT	CASRHRATEAFF
TRBV9	-	TRBJ2-1	-	TGTGCCAGCAGTGTCAGGGTTCTGGATGAGCAGTTCTTC	CASSVRVLDEQFF
TRBV5-1	-	TRBJ2-3	-	TGCGCCAGCAGCTTGGCCCCGACTGCTAGCACAGATACGCAGTATTTT	CASSLAPTASTDTQYF
TRBV28	-	TRBJ2-7	once	TGTGCCAGCACCCGACTCTACGAGCAGTACTTC	CASTRLYEQYF
TRBV2	-	TRBJ2-3	-	TGTGCCAGCAGTTTAAACGGTGAAGATACGCAGTATTTT	CASSLNGEDTQYF
TRBV5-1	-	TRBJ1-4	-	TGCGCCAGCAGCCGCTCAACTAATGAAAAACTGTTTTTT	CASSRSTNEKLFF
TRBV7-9	-	TRBJ1-1	once	TGTGCCAGCAGCCGAGCCGCCGGCGCTGAAGCTTTCTTT	CASSRAAGAEAFF
TRBV5-1	-	TRBJ1-3	once	TGCGCCAGCAGCTCGGGGATCTTGAGCTCTGGAAACACCATATATTTT	CASSSGILSSGNTIYF
TRBV4-1	TRBD2	TRBJ2-1	once	TGCGCCAGCAGCCAAGTTAGAGCTAGCGGGACCGAAAATGAGCAGTTCTTC	CASSQVRASGTENEQFF
TRBV6-1	TRBD2	TRBJ2-3	-	TGTGCCAGCAGTGTACCTCGGTCTAGCGGGGCGACGCAGTATTTT	CASSVPRSSGATQYF
TRBV19	TRBD1	TRBJ1-5	-	TGTGCCAGTAGTATGGACAGGGTGCAGCCCCAGCATTTT	CASSMDRVQPQHF
TRBV30	-	TRBJ2-7	once	TGTGCCTGGAGTGTAAGGTACGGGCAGTACTTC	CAWSVRYGQYF
TRBV5-4	-	TRBJ2-5	-	TGTGCCAGCAGTCGTCTGATGGCTCGGGTACTCCCCTCGGAGACCCAGTACTTC	CASSRLMARVLPSETQYF
TRBV11-3	-	TRBJ2-7	few	TGTGCCAGCAGTGATCGAATACACGGGGAGCAGTACTTC	CASSDRIHGEQYF
TRBV7-2	TRBD2	TRBJ2-5	-	TGTGCCAGCAGCCCCCGGGGATTGGGGCGGGAGGAGACCCAGTACTTC	CASSPRGLGREETQYF
TRBV28	TRBD1	TRBJ1-1	-	TGTGCCGCCCAGGGGGCGAACACTGAAGCTTTCTTT	CAAQGANTEAFF
TRBV7-8	-	TRBJ1-3	once	TGTGCCAGCAGCTTTCAGGGGACGGCCGGAAACACCATATATTTT	CASSFQGTAGNTIYF
TRBV7-9	-	TRBJ1-1	-	TGTGCCAGCAGCTTGCTCCATGAAGCTTTCTTT	CASSLLHEAFF
TRBV14	TRBD2	TRBJ2-3	-	TGTGCCAGCAGCCGGTGGGGGACTAGCGGGAGTACGGGTGCAGATACGCAGTATTTT	CASSRWGTSGSTGADTQYF
TRBV4-2	TRBD1	TRBJ1-1	-	TGTGCCAGCAGCCTCCCGATCGACAGGGAGAACACTGAAGCTTTCTTT	CASSLPIDRENTEAFF
TRBV29-1	-	TRBJ2-5	-	TGCAGCACGAGACAGTTCCAAGAGACCCAGTACTTC	CSTRQFQETQYF
TRBV10-3	-	TRBJ1-5	-	TGTGCCATCAGTGAGTCCTGGGGCGGCAATCAGCCCCAGCATTTT	CAISESWGGNQPQHF
TRBV28	-	TRBJ1-4	-	TGTGCCAGCAGTTTCCTGGCGGGGATCAGCACTAATGAAAAACTGTTTTTT	CASSFLAGISTNEKLFF
TRBV5-4	-	TRBJ2-7	-	TGTGCCACCACCGGGGGTAAAAACTACGAGCAGTACTTC	CATTGGKNYEQYF
TRBV28	-	TRBJ2-7	-	TGTGCCAGCAGTTTACTTCGACAGGGAGGCTACGAGCAGTACTTC	CASSLLRQGGYEQYF
TRBV28	-	TRBJ1-4	-	TGTGCCAGCAATCGGGAGGCAACTAATGAAAAACTGTTTTTT	CASNREATNEKLFF
TRBV12-1	-	TRBJ1-1	few	TGTGCCAGCAGCTTTCTAGCTGAAGCTTTCTTT	CASSFLAEAFF
TRBV5-1	-	TRBJ2-3	once	TGCGCCACCCGTAGCCAGCCGGCAGATACGCAGTATTTT	CATRSQPADTQYF
TRBV5-6	-	TRBJ2-2	-	TGTGCCAGCAGCCCCCGCTGGGCGAACACCGGGGAGCTGTTTTTT	CASSPRWANTGELFF
TRBV30	-	TRBJ1-3	-	TGTGCCTGGAGTGTAACAATTTTCCGGAGGAACACCATATATTTT	CAWSVTIFRRNTIYF